The clone carrying this T cell receptor beta chain has ten or more counts. Germline V gene lookup returns CDR1 MNHEY and CDR2 SVGAGI. This CDR3 has 14 amino acids. With 8 bases removed from V and 12 bases from J, the gap between germline ends came to 20 bases. cDNA synthesis was performed by 5'RACE with 10-nucleotide random UMIs. TCRdb called the 5' RACE reads again in MiXCR, with one record for every CDR3 protein. The sample holds some 18,000 distinct CDR3 sequences, approximately 7.9% seen once. This record comes from a study of neurological immune-mediated disorders. This receptor was obtained from a woman in her thirties with HTLV-1-associated myelopathy (HAM/TSP). Sequences were obtained from CD8+ T cells from blood. V gene TRBV6-5 combines with J gene TRBJ1-6, with a weak D call TRBD1 (6 bases). Here the CDR3 DNA reads TGTGCCAGCGGCCAAGGGGGTATGAGTGGACCCCTCCACTTT. This codes for CASGQGGMSGPLHF.